This passage covers 22 T cell receptor beta chains from one sample sequenced in a study of T-cell reconstitution after alpha-beta-depleted transplantation in children. Preparing the TCRbeta library involved the use of unique molecular identifiers. TCRdb reprocessed the PCR reads via MiXCR and lists one record per CDR3 protein. The sample records about 540,000 distinct CDR3 sequences, over 25% being singletons. Sequenced material: PBMCs, taken before TCRalphabeta/CD19-depleted stem cell transplant. The receptors derive from a boy younger than two with Wiskott-Aldrich syndrome, due to receive a stem cell transplant.

The rearrangement links TRBV5-1 to TRBJ1-5; a weak D match, TRBD1 (6 bases). Looked up from germline, CDR1 is SGHRS and CDR2 is YFSETQ. The CDR3 runs to 15 residues. V was clipped by 0 bases and J by 6 bases, with 13 bases between them. The CDR3 DNA reads as TGCGCCAGCAGCTTGGGAGGGGGGCCCCCTCAGCCCCAGCATTTT. It codes for CASSLGGGPPQPQHF.

The chain carries TRBV18 and TRBJ1-2; the D gene is possibly TRBD1 (5 bases). This CDR3 spans 15 amino acids. Germline-derived CDR1 and CDR2 are KGHSH and LQKENI. V lost 3 bases to trimming and J lost 3 bases, with 14 bases between them. The CDR3 DNA reads TGTGCCAGCTCACCCACTGGGAGGGGTGACTATGGCTACACCTTC. This gives the protein CASSPTGRGDYGYTF.

This clonotype was recorded a few times. This chain connects TRBV5-1 to TRBJ2-1, with 8 bases identical to TRBD2. This CDR3 spans 15 amino acids. Germline V gene lookup returns CDR1 SGHRS and CDR2 YFSETQ. V dropped 0 bases and J dropped 8; count of bases not matched to a gene: 7. CDR3 nucleotides: TGCGCCAGCAGCTTGGCCGCGGGAGGAATTGATGAGCAGTTCTTC. Its protein product is CASSLAAGGIDEQFF. Full variable domain (outside the CDR3, taken from reference TRBV5-1 and TRBJ2-1): KAGVTQTPRYLIKTRGQQVTLSCSPISGHRSVSWYQQTPGQGLQFLFEYFSETQRNKGNFPGRFSGRQFSNSRSEMNVSTLELGDSALYLCASSLAAGGIDEQFFGPGTRLTVL.

This clonotype has only a few counts. The V call is TRBV5-1, the J call TRBJ2-1; a possible D gene is TRBD1 (6 bases). Trimming shortened V by 5 bases and J by 8 bases, and 14 bases separated the two germline ends. Germline assignment: CDR1 SGHRS and CDR2 YFSETQ. This CDR3 spans 13 amino acids. The CDR3 loop reads CASSKGRQDEQFF. In nucleotides, the CDR3 is TGCGCCAGCAGTAAGGGGAGACAGGATGAGCAGTTCTTC.

CDR3: CASSSDVSSYNEQFF. DNA of the CDR3: TGTGCCAGCAGTTCGGACGTAAGCTCCTACAATGAGCAGTTCTTC. V gene TRBV28 combines with J gene TRBJ2-1; D is unresolved. The V end was cut by 4 bases, the J end by 0 bases, with 10 bases between. The CDR3 spans 15 residues. From germline, CDR1 is MDHEN and CDR2 SYDVKM.

This clonotype was counted only a few times. The CDR3 here is CAWSVIVGATGISPLHF. In DNA, the CDR3 is TGTGCCTGGAGTGTAATCGTCGGGGCGACCGGAATTTCACCCCTCCACTTT. V usage is TRBV30 and J usage is TRBJ1-6; tentative D call: TRBD1 (5 bases). The CDR3 has 17 residues. The germline CDR1 and CDR2 sequences are GTSNPN and SVGIG (reference sequence). V shed 0 bases and J shed 9 bases, with 21 bases lying between them.

This clonotype was observed a few times. This chain links TRBV11-2 with TRBJ2-5; TRBD2 matches 14 bases. The trim removed 5 bases at V and 1 base at J, leaving 9 bases unmatched. The CDR3 totals 18 residues. CDR1 and CDR2 from the germline V gene are SGHAT and FQNNGV. The chain's CDR3 is CASSQRTSGRLSQETQYF. The DNA of the CDR3 is TGTGCCAGCAGCCAACGGACTAGCGGGAGGCTATCCCAAGAGACCCAGTACTTC.

The sample holds a few counts of this clonotype. The chain carries TRBV5-8 and TRBJ1-5; D is uncertain. Trimming removed 2 bases from V and 3 bases from J, with 9 bases in between. The CDR3 sequence is 14 residues long. The germline CDR1 and CDR2 sequences are SGHTS and YDEGEE. The CDR3 DNA reads TGTGCCAGCAGCTTTGACACCTACAATCAGCCCCAGCATTTT. Translating gives CASSFDTYNQPQHF.

The V call is TRBV20-1, the J call TRBJ2-7; no clear D gene. Germline V gene data show CDR1 as DFQATT and CDR2 as SNEGSKA (reference sequence). The CDR3 length is 12 residues. Trimming removed 2 bases at V and 7 bases at J, with 12 bases between. The chain's CDR3 is CSARPGEGEQYF. CDR3 bases: TGCAGTGCTAGACCGGGCGAAGGGGAGCAGTACTTC.

In its sample, this clonotype was seen a few times. This chain connects TRBV5-1 to TRBJ1-1; the D is unclear. Trimming pared 0 bases from V and 3 bases from J, leaving 12 bases between. Germline-derived CDR1 and CDR2 are SGHRS and YFSETQ. The CDR3 has 15 residues. In DNA form, the CDR3 reads TGCGCCAGCAGCTTGGAACCTGACGGGTACACTGAAGCTTTCTTT. Protein: CASSLEPDGYTEAFF.

V and J are TRBV10-3 and TRBJ2-1, with TRBD1 identical over 10 bases. CDR1 is ENHRY, CDR2 SYGVKD, per germline. The CDR3 is made up of 15 amino acids. Unmatched junction bases numbered 9, after V lost 6 bases and J lost 7 bases. Here the CDR3 DNA reads TGTGCCATCAGCCACCGGGACAGGGGTAAGAATGAGCAGTTCTTC. It is translated as CAISHRDRGKNEQFF.

The gene calls are TRBV12-3 or TRBV12-4 and TRBJ2-3; TRBD2 agrees at 13 bases. Trimming at V came to 9 bases and at J to 4 bases, leaving 7 bases not matched to a gene. This CDR3 is 15 amino acids long. CDR3 sequence reads: CASKLAGGPPDTQYF. The CDR3, as DNA: TGTGCCAGTAAACTAGCGGGAGGGCCCCCAGATACGCAGTATTTT.

In this sample, this clonotype turned up a few times. The chain is built from TRBV5-1 and TRBJ1-1; 7 bases agree with TRBD1. J lost 2 bases, V lost 0 bases, and 10 bases had no gene match. Germline CDR1 is SGHRS and CDR2 is YFSETQ. CDR3 length: 17 amino acids. The DNA of the CDR3 is TGCGCCAGCAGCTTGGGGCCCGGGACAGCTTACAACACTGAAGCTTTCTTT. It translates to CASSLGPGTAYNTEAFF. Looking up the rest from reference TRBV5-1 and TRBJ1-1 gives the full variable domain: KAGVTQTPRYLIKTRGQQVTLSCSPISGHRSVSWYQQTPGQGLQFLFEYFSETQRNKGNFPGRFSGRQFSNSRSEMNVSTLELGDSALYLCASSLGPGTAYNTEAFFGQGTRLTVV.

This clonotype was found a few times. This chain links TRBV12-3 or TRBV12-4 with TRBJ2-2; 7 nucleotides align to TRBD1. Unmatched junction bases numbered 6, after V lost 6 bases and J lost 2 bases. The CDR3 runs to 15 residues. CDR3 protein: CASRTGQLNTGELFF. The CDR3 nucleotides read TGTGCCAGCAGAACGGGACAGCTTAACACCGGGGAGCTGTTTTTT.

This clonotype was seen a few times. CDR3 amino acids: CSARVAASTDTQYF. CDR3 in DNA: TGCAGTGCTAGAGTGGCGGCCTCCACAGATACGCAGTATTTT. V gene TRBV20-1 combines with J gene TRBJ2-3; D is undetermined. Germline V gene sequence: CDR1 DFQATT, CDR2 SNEGSKA (reference sequence). V shed 1 base and J shed 2 bases, with 10 bases lying between them. The CDR3 totals 14 residues.

This clonotype was counted a few times. The V gene is TRBV5-1, the J gene TRBJ2-3; D may be TRBD2 (5 bases). CDR3 length: 16 residues. V was shortened by 0 bases and J by 2 bases, with 13 bases between the two germline ends. Per the germline V gene, CDR1 is SGHRS and CDR2 is YFSETQ. As DNA, the CDR3 is TGCGCCAGCAGCTTGGGCGTAGCGCAGCACACAGATACGCAGTATTTT. Residues: CASSLGVAQHTDTQYF.

In its sample, this clonotype was seen a few times. A read error may produce the germline difference seen at one junction end. This chain links TRBV7-2 with TRBJ2-5; 12 bases are a match to TRBD1. The CDR3 is made up of 11 amino acids. The germline CDR1 and CDR2 sequences are SGHTA and FQGNSA. CDR3 nucleotides: TGTGCCAGCAGCTTACGGGACAGGGGGCACTTC. This translates into CASSLRDRGHF.

CDR3: CSVAGTAGKAFF. The CDR3 DNA follows: TGCAGCGTAGCCGGGACAGCAGGTAAAGCTTTCTTT. The chain uses TRBV29-1 and TRBJ1-1; TRBD1 matches 7 bases. Trimming at V came to 6 bases and at J to 9 bases, leaving 10 bases not matched to a gene. The CDR3 totals 12 residues. CDR1 SQVTM and CDR2 ANQGSEA come from the germline V gene.

This clonotype was detected only a few times. The rearrangement uses TRBV9 and TRBJ2-1; tentative D call: TRBD2 (6 bases). The CDR3 totals 16 residues. Trimming stripped 0 bases from V and 2 bases from J, with 12 bases between. CDR1 is SGDLS, CDR2 YYNGEE, per germline. The CDR3 is CASSVASSVTYNEQFF. CDR3 bases: TGTGCCAGCAGCGTAGCCTCTAGCGTTACCTACAATGAGCAGTTCTTC.

The chain is built from TRBV7-9 and TRBJ2-7; D is possibly TRBD2 (7 bases). Between the trimmed V and J ends, which lost 3 bases and 3 bases, there was a span of 12 bases. Germline V gene sequence: CDR1 SEHNR, CDR2 FQNEAQ (reference sequence). The CDR3 is 14 amino acids. The CDR3 DNA is TGTGCCAGCAGCTTTTCGGGGGGCCACTACGAGCAGTACTTC. Translating gives CASSFSGGHYEQYF.

The chain recombines TRBV20-1 with TRBJ2-3; no reliable D call. Trimming left V 3 bases short and J 5 bases short, with 9 bases between. The germline V gene encodes CDR1 DFQATT and CDR2 SNEGSKA (reference sequence). CDR3 size: 12 residues. CDR3 sequence reads: CSASPSRDTQYF. The CDR3 DNA follows: TGCAGTGCTAGTCCTAGTAGAGATACGCAGTATTTT.

The CDR3 region has the DNA TGTGCCATCAGCAGGACAGGCTCCAGCTCCTACGAGCAGTACTTC. Its translation: CAISRTGSSSYEQYF. The chain has TRBV10-3 and TRBJ2-7; 7 bases fit TRBD1. CDR1 is ENHRY and CDR2 is SYGVKD in the germline V gene. This CDR3 spans 15 amino acids. The J segment lost 0 bases and the V segment lost 6 bases, leaving 8 bases of the junction unmatched.